These T cell receptor beta chains were read from a single sample in a study of blood T cells in healthy people across ages. TCRdb used MiXCR to reprocess the 5' RACE reads, holding one entry per CDR3 protein. This table has approximately 830,000 distinct CDR3 sequences, roughly 60% appearing once. Sequences were obtained from blood. The receptors shown here come from a man aged 30 to 39 in good health. The CDR3 runs from the conserved cysteine through the conserved F or W. Each record gives: CDR3 DNA, CDR3 protein, J gene, V gene, D gene, clone size. The D gene is left open where the match is weak. Some rows mark clone size as missing; the rest say once, few, many or name a class of expanded clone.

DNA: TGTGCCAGCAGTTACGGGGGACAGCCCCAAGAGACCCAGTACTTC; CDR3: CASSYGGQPQETQYF; J: TRBJ2-5; V: TRBV6-6; D: TRBD1; size: few
DNA: TGCAGTGCCGTAAAGACCGGGACAGGGGAACATGAGCAGTTCTTC; CDR3: CSAVKTGTGEHEQFF; J: TRBJ2-1; V: TRBV20-1; D: TRBD1; size: few
DNA: TGCGCCAGCAGCTTGGCCCTAGCGGGGGGCGGGGATGAGCAGTTCTTC; CDR3: CASSLALAGGGDEQFF; J: TRBJ2-1; V: TRBV5-1; D: TRBD2; size: -
DNA: TGTGCCAGCAGCCCCCGGCACGATAACTATGGCTACACCTTC; CDR3: CASSPRHDNYGYTF; J: TRBJ1-2; V: TRBV7-3; D: -; size: -
DNA: TGCAGTGCTCCGGGGACAGGGGTCGATGGCTACACCTTC; CDR3: CSAPGTGVDGYTF; J: TRBJ1-2; V: TRBV20-1; D: TRBD1; size: -
DNA: TGTGCCAGCAGCAAAGGCGGGACAGGGGGGTCCTACAATGAGCAGTTCTTC; CDR3: CASSKGGTGGSYNEQFF; J: TRBJ2-1; V: TRBV21-1; D: -; size: -
DNA: TGTGCCAGCAGCTCCCAAGGGGGAACCTACAATGAGCAGTTCTTC; CDR3: CASSSQGGTYNEQFF; J: TRBJ2-1; V: TRBV7-6; D: -; size: few
DNA: TGTGCCAGCAGCCAAGATGTGGGCAGGGTTGGTGGGACCCAGTACTTC; CDR3: CASSQDVGRVGGTQYF; J: TRBJ2-5; V: TRBV14; D: -; size: -
DNA: TGTGCCATCAGTGAGTCGTTTGGACAGGGGAACAATGAGCAGTTCTTC; CDR3: CAISESFGQGNNEQFF; J: TRBJ2-1; V: TRBV10-3; D: TRBD1; size: -
DNA: TGTGCCTCCAAGGGGACACTTGACGAGCAGTACTTC; CDR3: CASKGTLDEQYF; J: TRBJ2-7; V: TRBV10-3; D: -; size: -